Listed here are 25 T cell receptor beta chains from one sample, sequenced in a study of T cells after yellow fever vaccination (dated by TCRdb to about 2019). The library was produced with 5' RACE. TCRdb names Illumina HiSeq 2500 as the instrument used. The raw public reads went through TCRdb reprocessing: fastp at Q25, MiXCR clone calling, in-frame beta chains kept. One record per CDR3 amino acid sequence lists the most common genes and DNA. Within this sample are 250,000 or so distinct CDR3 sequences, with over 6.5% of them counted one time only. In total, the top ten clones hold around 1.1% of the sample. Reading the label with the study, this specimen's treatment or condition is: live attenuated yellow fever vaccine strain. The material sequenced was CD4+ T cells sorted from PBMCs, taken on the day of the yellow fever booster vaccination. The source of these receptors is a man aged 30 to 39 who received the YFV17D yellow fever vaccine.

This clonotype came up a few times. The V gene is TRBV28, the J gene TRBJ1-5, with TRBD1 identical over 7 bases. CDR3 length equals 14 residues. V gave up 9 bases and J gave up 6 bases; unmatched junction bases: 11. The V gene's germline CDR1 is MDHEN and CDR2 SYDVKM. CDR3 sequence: CASIRGTARQPQHF. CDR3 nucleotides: TGTGCCAGTATCCGCGGGACAGCCCGTCAGCCCCAGCATTTT.

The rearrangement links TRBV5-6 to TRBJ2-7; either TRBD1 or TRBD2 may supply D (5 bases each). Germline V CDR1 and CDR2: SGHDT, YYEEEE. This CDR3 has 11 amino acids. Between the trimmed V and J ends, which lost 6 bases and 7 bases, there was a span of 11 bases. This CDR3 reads CASTARGEQYF. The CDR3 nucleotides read TGTGCCAGCACAGCGAGGGGTGAGCAGTACTTC.

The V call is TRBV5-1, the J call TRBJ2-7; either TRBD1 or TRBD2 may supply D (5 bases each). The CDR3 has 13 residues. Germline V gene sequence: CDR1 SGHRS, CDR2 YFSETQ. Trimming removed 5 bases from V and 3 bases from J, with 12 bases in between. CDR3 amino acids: CASRRDLNYEQYF. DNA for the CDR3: TGCGCCAGCAGACGGGACCTAAACTACGAGCAGTACTTC.

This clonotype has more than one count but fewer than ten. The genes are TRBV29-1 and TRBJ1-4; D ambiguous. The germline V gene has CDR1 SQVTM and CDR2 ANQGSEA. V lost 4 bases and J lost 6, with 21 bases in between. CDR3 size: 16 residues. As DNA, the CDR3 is TGCAGCGTTGTGGGGATTACGGGAAACCTCTATGAAAAACTGTTTTTT. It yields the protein CSVVGITGNLYEKLFF.

CDR3 loop: CASSLIVSDEQFF. The CDR3, as DNA: TGCGCCAGCAGCTTGATAGTTTCCGATGAGCAGTTCTTC. The rearrangement uses TRBV5-1 and TRBJ2-1; D unclear. This CDR3 has 13 amino acids. The germline V gene encodes CDR1 SGHRS and CDR2 YFSETQ. V was pared by 1 base and J by 8 bases, with 10 bases between.

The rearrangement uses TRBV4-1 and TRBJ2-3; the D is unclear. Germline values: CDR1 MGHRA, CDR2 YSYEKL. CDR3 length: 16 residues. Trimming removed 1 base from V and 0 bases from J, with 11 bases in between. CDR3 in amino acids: CASSQVNLVSTDTQYF. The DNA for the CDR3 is TGCGCCAGCAGCCAAGTTAATTTGGTCAGCACAGATACGCAGTATTTT.

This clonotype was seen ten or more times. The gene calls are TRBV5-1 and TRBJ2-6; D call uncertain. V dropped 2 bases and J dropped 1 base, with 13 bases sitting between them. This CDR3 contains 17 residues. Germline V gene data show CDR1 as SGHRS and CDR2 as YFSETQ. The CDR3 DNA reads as TGCGCCAGCAGCTTACCAAAAGCTGTTTCTGGGGCCAACGTCCTGACTTTC. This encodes CASSLPKAVSGANVLTF.

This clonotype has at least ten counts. CDR3 in amino acids: CASSGRGSGELFF. The CDR3 DNA follows: TGTGCCAGCAGCGGCAGGGGGTCCGGGGAGCTGTTTTTT. V gene TRBV5-5 combines with J gene TRBJ2-2, with TRBD1 matching over 7 bases. J lost 6 bases, V lost 4 bases, and 3 bases had no gene match. Germline-derived CDR1 and CDR2 are SGHKS and YYEKEE (reference sequence). CDR3 length equals 13 residues.

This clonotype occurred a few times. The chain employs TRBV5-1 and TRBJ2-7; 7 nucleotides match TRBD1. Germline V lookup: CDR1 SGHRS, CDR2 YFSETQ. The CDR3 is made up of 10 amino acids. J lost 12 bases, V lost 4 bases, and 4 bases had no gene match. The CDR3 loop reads CASSGTVAYF. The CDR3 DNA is TGCGCCAGCAGCGGGACAGTCGCGTACTTC.

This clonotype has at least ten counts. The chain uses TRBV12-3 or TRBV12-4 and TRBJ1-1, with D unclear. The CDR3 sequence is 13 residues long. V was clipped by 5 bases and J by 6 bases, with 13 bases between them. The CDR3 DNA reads TGTGCCAGCAGTCTTGACCTCAAGGCTGAAGCTTTCTTT. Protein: CASSLDLKAEAFF.

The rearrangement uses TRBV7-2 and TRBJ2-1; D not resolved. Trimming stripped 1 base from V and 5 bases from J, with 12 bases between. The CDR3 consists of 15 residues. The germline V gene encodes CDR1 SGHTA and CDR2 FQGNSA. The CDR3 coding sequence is TGTGCCAGCAGCTTAGGTGGCAGGCCCGACAATGAGCAGTTCTTC. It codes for CASSLGGRPDNEQFF.

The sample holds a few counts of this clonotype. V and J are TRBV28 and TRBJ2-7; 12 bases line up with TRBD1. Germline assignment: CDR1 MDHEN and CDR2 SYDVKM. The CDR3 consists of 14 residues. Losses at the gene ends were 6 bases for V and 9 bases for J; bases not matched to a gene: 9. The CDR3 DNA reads TGTGCCAGCAGCCGGGACAGGGGGCTAATGGGGCAGTACTTC. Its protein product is CASSRDRGLMGQYF.

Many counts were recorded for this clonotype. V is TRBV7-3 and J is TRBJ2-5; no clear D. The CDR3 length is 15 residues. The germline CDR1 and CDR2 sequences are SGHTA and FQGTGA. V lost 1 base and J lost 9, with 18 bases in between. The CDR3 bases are TGTGCCAGCAGCTTAAGCCGACCAGGTTCATCCCCCCAGTACTTC. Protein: CASSLSRPGSSPQYF.

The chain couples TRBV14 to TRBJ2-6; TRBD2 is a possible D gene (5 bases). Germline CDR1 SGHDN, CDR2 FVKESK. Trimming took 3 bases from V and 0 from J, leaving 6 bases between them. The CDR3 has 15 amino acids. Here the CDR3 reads CASSHGNSGANVLTF. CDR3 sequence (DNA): TGTGCCAGCAGCCACGGGAACTCTGGGGCCAACGTCCTGACTTTC. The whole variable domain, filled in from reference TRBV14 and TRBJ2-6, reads EAGVTQFPSHSVIEKGQTVTLRCDPISGHDNLYWYRRVMGKEIKFLLHFVKESKQDESGMPNNRFLAERTGGTYSTLKVQPAELEDSGVYFCASSHGNSGANVLTFGAGSRLTVL.

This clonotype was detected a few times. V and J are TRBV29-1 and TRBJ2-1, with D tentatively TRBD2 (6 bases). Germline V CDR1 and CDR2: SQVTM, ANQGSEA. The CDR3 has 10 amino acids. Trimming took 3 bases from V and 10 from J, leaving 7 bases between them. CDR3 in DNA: TGCAGCGTTGATGGGGGGGAGCAGTTCTTC. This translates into CSVDGGEQFF.

The CDR3 nucleotides read TGCGCCAGCAGCACTGGACAGAGCCCTAACGAGCAGTACTTC. Its protein is CASSTGQSPNEQYF. The chain links TRBV5-1 to TRBJ2-7; a weak D match, TRBD1 (6 bases). The CDR3 contains 14 residues. V was cut by 4 bases and J by 5 bases, with 16 bases left in between. In germline, CDR1 is SGHRS, CDR2 YFSETQ.

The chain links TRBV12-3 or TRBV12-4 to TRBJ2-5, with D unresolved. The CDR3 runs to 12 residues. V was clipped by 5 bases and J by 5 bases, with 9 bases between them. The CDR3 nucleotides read TGTGCCAGCAGTCGGTCTTGGGAGACCCAGTACTTC. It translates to CASSRSWETQYF.

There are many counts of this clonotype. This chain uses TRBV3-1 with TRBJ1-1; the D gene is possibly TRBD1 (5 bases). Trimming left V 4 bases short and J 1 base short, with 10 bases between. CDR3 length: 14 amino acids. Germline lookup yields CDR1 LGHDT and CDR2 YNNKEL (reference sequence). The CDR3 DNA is TGTGCCAGCAGCCGAGGGACGGGGAACACTGAAGCTTTCTTT. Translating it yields CASSRGTGNTEAFF. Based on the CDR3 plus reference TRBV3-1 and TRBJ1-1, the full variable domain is DTAVSQTPKYLVTQMGNDKSIKCEQNLGHDTMYWYKQDSKKFLKIMFSYNNKELIINETVPNRFSPKSPDKAHLNLHINSLELGDSAVYFCASSRGTGNTEAFFGQGTRLTVV.

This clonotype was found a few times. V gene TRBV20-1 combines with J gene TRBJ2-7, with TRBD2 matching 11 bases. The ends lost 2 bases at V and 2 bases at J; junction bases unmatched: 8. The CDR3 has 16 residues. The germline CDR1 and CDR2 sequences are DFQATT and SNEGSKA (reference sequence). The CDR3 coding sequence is TGCAGTGCTAGACTAGCGGGAGGCCTCCGAACCTACGAGCAGTACTTC. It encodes CSARLAGGLRTYEQYF.

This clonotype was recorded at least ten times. The CDR3 loop reads CASSQNSRQETQYF. CDR3 coding DNA: TGTGCCAGCAGCCAAAACAGCAGGCAAGAGACCCAGTACTTC. This chain links TRBV3-1 with TRBJ2-5; D uncertain. Germline CDR1 and CDR2: LGHDT and YNNKEL (reference sequence). Trimming cost V 2 bases and J 2 bases, with 9 bases left between them. This CDR3 has 14 amino acids.

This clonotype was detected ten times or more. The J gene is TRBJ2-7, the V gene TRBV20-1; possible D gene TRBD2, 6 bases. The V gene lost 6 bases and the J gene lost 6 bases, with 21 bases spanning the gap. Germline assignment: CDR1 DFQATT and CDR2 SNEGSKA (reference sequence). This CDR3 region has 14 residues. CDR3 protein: CSAGRRARGGEQYF. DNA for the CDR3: TGCAGTGCCGGGAGACGGGCTAGAGGTGGCGAGCAGTACTTC.

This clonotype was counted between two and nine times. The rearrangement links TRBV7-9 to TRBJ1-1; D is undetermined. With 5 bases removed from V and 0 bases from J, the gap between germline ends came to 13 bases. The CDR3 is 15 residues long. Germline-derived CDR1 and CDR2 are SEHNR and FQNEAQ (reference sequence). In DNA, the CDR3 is TGTGCCAGCAGCCTAATTAGAGGAGTGAACACTGAAGCTTTCTTT. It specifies CASSLIRGVNTEAFF.

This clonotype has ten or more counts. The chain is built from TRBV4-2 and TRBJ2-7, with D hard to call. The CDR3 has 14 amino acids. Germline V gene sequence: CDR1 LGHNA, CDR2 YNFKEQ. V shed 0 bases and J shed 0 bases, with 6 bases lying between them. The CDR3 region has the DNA TGTGCCAGCAGCCAAGAGCCTAGCTCCTACGAGCAGTACTTC. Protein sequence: CASSQEPSSYEQYF.

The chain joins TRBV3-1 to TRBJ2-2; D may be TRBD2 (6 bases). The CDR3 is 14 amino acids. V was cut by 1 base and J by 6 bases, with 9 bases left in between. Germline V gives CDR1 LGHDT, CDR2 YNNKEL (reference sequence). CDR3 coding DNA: TGTGCCAGCAGCCAAGGTGCGGGGTCCGGGGAGCTGTTTTTT. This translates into CASSQGAGSGELFF.

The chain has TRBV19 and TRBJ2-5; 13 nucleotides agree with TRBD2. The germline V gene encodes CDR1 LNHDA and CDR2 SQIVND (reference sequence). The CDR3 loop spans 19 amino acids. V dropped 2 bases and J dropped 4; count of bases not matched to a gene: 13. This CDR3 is CASSIRGPTSGRIRETQYF. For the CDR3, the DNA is TGTGCCAGTAGTATACGTGGGCCGACTAGCGGGAGGATCCGAGAGACCCAGTACTTC.